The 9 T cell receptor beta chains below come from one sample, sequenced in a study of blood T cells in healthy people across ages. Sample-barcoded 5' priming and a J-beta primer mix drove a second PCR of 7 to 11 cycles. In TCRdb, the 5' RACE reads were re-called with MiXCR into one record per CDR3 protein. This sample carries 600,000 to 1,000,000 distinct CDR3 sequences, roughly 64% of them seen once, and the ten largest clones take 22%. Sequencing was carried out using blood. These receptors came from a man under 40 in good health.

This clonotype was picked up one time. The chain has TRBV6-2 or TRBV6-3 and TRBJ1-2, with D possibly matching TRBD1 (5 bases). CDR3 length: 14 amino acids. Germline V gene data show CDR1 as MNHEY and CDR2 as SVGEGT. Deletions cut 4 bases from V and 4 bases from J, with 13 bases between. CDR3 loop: CASSLGLRIYGYTF. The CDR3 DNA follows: TGTGCCAGCAGTTTGGGGCTTCGGATCTATGGCTACACCTTC.

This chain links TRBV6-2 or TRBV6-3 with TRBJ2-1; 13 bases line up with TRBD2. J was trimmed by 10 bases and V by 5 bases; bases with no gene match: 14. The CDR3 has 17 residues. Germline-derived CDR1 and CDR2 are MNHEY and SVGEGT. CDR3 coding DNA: TGTGCCAGCAGTCCCCTGGGACTAGCGGGACTTAGCTACGAGCAGTTCTTC. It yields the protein CASSPLGLAGLSYEQFF.

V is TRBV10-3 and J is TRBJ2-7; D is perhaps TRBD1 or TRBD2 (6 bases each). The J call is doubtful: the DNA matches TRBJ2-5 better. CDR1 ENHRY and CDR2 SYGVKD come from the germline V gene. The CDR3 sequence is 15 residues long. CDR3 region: CAISEPLKGGETQYF. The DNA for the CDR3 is TGTGCCATCAGTGAGCCCTTAAAGGGGGGAGAGACCCAGTACTTC.

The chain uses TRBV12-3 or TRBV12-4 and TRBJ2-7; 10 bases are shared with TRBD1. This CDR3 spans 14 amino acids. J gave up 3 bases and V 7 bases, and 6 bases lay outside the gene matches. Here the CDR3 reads CASKQGQGFYEQYF. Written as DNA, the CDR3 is TGTGCCAGCAAGCAGGGACAGGGGTTCTACGAGCAGTACTTC.

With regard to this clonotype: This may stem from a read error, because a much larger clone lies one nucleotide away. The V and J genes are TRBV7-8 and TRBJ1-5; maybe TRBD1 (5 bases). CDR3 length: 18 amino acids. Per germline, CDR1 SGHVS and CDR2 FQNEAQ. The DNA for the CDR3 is TGTGTCAGCAGCTTAAAACCGTGGGGGAGTAATAGCAATCAGCCCCAGCATTTT. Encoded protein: CVSSLKPWGSNSNQPQHF.

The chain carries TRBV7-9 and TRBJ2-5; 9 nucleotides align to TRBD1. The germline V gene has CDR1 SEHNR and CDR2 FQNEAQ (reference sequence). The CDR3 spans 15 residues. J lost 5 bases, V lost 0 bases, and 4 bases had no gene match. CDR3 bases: TGTGCCAGCAGCTTAGCGCAAACAGGGGGCGAGACCCAGTACTTC. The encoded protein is CASSLAQTGGETQYF.

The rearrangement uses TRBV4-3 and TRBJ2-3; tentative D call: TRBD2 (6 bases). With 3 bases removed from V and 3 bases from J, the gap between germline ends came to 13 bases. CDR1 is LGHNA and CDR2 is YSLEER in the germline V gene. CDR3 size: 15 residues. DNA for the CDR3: TGCGCCAGCAGCCACTCCGGGAGAGGTACAGATACGCAGTATTTT. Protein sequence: CASSHSGRGTDTQYF.

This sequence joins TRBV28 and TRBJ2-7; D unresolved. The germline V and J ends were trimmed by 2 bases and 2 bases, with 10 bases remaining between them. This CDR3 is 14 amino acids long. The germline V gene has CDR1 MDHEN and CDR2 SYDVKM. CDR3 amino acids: CASSLIPVTYEQYF. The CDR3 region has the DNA TGTGCCAGCAGTTTAATTCCGGTTACCTACGAGCAGTACTTC.

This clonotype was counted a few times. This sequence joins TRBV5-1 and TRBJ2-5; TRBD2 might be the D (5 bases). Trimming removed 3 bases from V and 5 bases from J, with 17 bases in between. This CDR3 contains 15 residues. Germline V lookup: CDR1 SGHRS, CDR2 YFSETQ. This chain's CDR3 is CASSYTTSIAETQYF. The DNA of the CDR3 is TGCGCCAGCAGCTACACGACCTCGATAGCGGAGACCCAGTACTTC.